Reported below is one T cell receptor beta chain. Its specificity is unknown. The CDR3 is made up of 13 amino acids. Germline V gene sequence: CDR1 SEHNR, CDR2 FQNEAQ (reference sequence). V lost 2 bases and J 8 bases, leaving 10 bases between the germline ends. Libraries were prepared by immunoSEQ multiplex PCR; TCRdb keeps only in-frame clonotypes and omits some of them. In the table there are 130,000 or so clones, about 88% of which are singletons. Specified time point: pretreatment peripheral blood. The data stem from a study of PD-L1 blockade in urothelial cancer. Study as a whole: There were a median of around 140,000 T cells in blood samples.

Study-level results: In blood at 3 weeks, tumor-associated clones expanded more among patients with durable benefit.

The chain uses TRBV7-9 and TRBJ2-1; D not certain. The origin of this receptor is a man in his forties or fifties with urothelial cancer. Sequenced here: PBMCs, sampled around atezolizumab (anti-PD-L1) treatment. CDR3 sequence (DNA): TGTGCCAGCAGCTTACGCGGTGGAGATGAGCAGTTCTTC. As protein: CASSLRGGDEQFF.